These 4 T cell receptor beta chains originate from one sample sequenced in a study of OX40 agonist ivuxolimab in advanced cancers. The repertoire was sequenced with immunoSEQ multiplex PCR; TCRdb's copy has only in-frame clones and lacks some. The table lists tens of thousands of clones, roughly 90% of them singletons. Sequenced material: CD4+ or CD8+ T cells sorted from blood, taken in a trial of the OX40 agonist ivuxolimab. All receptors come from an adult with an advanced solid tumor such as melanoma, head and neck, liver or kidney cancer.

This clone was seen only once. The chain joins TRBV7-9 to TRBJ1-1, with 7 bases aligning to TRBD1. V dropped 8 bases and J dropped 0; count of bases not matched to a gene: 9. The CDR3 spans 15 residues. The V gene's germline CDR1 is SEHNR and CDR2 FQNEAQ (reference sequence). The CDR3 loop is CASRQGAFMNTEAFF. The CDR3 DNA sequence: TGTGCCAGCCGACAGGGAGCCTTTATGAACACTGAAGCTTTCTTT.

This clone was observed once. The chain recombines TRBV5-1 with TRBJ2-7, with 7 bases aligning to TRBD1. The length of the CDR3 is 15 residues. Germline V gives CDR1 SGHRS, CDR2 YFSETQ. Trimming removed 2 bases from V and 4 bases from J; junction bases left unmatched: 9. Written as DNA, the CDR3 is TGCGCCAGCAGCTTTACAGGGGTGCAAGTTTACGAGCAGTACTTC. It yields the protein CASSFTGVQVYEQYF. The complete variable domain, with remaining parts taken from reference TRBV5-1 and TRBJ2-7, reads KAGVTQTPRYLIKTRGQQVTLSCSPISGHRSVSWYQQTPGQGLQFLFEYFSETQRNKGNFPGRFSGRQFSNSRSEMNVSTLELGDSALYLCASSFTGVQVYEQYFGPGTRLTVT.

The chain is built from TRBV5-6 and TRBJ1-5; D call uncertain. The germline V gene encodes CDR1 SGHDT and CDR2 YYEEEE. V lost 5 bases and J 2 bases, leaving 11 bases between the germline ends. CDR3 length: 14 residues. CDR3 DNA: TGTGCCAGCAGTACCCGGTTGGGCAATCAGCCCCAGCATTTT. The encoded protein is CASSTRLGNQPQHF.

The V and J genes are TRBV19 and TRBJ2-2; D perhaps matches TRBD1 (6 bases). Deletions cut 3 bases from V and 2 bases from J, with 13 bases between. The CDR3 totals 16 residues. Germline loops: CDR1 LNHDA, CDR2 SQIVND (reference sequence). The CDR3 DNA is TGTGCCAGTAGTATTGGACAGCTTATAAACACCGGGGAGCTGTTTTTT. Translation: CASSIGQLINTGELFF.